Below, 20 T cell receptor beta chains from the same sample are listed, as sequenced in a study of shared clonotypes between healthy human individuals. Here immunoSEQ multiplex PCR was the method, and the copy in TCRdb shows in-frame clones only, minus some. Of 600,000 to 700,000 clones in the sample, about 80% were seen once. Sequencing used memory CD4+ T cells sorted from blood. Regarding subset: CD45RA-negative fraction. The origin of the receptors is a young woman in good health.

CDR3 in amino acids: CASSQEWEYEQYF. The CDR3 nucleotides read TGCGCCAGCAGCCAAGAGTGGGAGTACGAGCAGTACTTC. The V call is TRBV4-1, the J call TRBJ2-7; the D gene is possibly TRBD2 (5 bases). V lost 0 bases and J lost 4, with 7 bases in between. CDR1 is MGHRA, CDR2 YSYEKL, per germline. The CDR3 consists of 13 residues.

To note about this clone: This sample includes further DNA sequences coding for the same CDR3. The rearrangement links TRBV6-5 to TRBJ1-5; D is perhaps TRBD1 (5 bases). Trimming shortened V by 2 bases and J by 7 bases, and 12 bases separated the two germline ends. Germline V gene lookup returns CDR1 MNHEY and CDR2 SVGAGI. The CDR3 is made up of 14 amino acids. The CDR3 loop reads CASSYDRDRQPQHF. The CDR3 coding sequence is TGTGCCAGCAGTTACGACCGGGACCGCCAGCCCCAGCATTTT.

The rearrangement joins TRBV5-1 to TRBJ2-7; 11 positions match TRBD2. The CDR3 has 15 amino acids. Germline trimming cut 4 bases from V and 3 bases from J; bases unmatched to any gene: 6. Germline CDR1 SGHRS, CDR2 YFSETQ. The CDR3: CASSQLAGVDYEQYF. The CDR3 DNA sequence: TGCGCCAGCAGCCAACTAGCGGGAGTGGACTACGAGCAGTACTTC.

The V and J genes are TRBV9 and TRBJ1-2; tentatively, D is TRBD1 (5 bases). The CDR3 loop spans 13 amino acids. The V and J ends lost 0 bases and 8 bases respectively, with 11 bases between them. Germline V gives CDR1 SGDLS, CDR2 YYNGEE. The CDR3 region is CASSVEQALGYTF. The CDR3, as DNA: TGTGCCAGCAGCGTAGAACAGGCCCTAGGCTACACCTTC.

To note about this clone: Since a much larger clone is just one base distant, this may be a read error. The rearrangement joins TRBV19 to TRBJ1-1; 8 bases fit TRBD1. CDR3 length equals 12 residues. Germline V gene lookup returns CDR1 LNHDA and CDR2 SQIVND (reference sequence). Trimming removed 6 bases from V and 3 bases from J; junction bases left unmatched: 0. In DNA form, the CDR3 reads TGTGCCAGTAGGGACAGGGACACTGAAGCTTTCTTT. Amino acid sequence: CASRDRDTEAFF.

The chain has TRBV6-5 and TRBJ2-2; D may be TRBD1 or TRBD2 (5 bases each). Looked up from germline, CDR1 is MNHEY and CDR2 is SVGAGI. With 2 bases removed from V and 2 bases from J, the gap between germline ends came to 12 bases. The CDR3 is 16 residues long. In DNA, the CDR3 is TGTGCCAGCAGTTACCGCAGGGAGATAAACACCGGGGAGCTGTTTTTT. The encoded protein is CASSYRREINTGELFF.

The V gene is TRBV29-1, the J gene TRBJ2-1; tentative D call: TRBD2 (6 bases). V dropped 5 bases and J dropped 8 bases, with 16 bases sitting between them. The germline V gene has CDR1 SQVTM and CDR2 ANQGSEA. There are 13 residues in the CDR3. The CDR3 nucleotides are TGCAGCGTTATCGGGAGCGGACCACATGAGCAGTTCTTC. It translates to CSVIGSGPHEQFF.

This rearrangement joins TRBV7-2 to TRBJ2-3, with D possibly being TRBD1 (6 bases). The CDR3 covers 14 residues. Trimming shortened V by 1 base and J by 5 bases, and 10 bases separated the two germline ends. Germline V gene data show CDR1 as SGHTA and CDR2 as FQGNSA. CDR3 DNA: TGTGCCAGCAGCTTAGTGGGGGCTGTAGATACGCAGTATTTT. Translated: CASSLVGAVDTQYF. The whole variable domain, remainder taken from reference TRBV7-2 and TRBJ2-3, is GAGVSQSPSNKVTEKGKDVELRCDPISGHTALYWYRQSLGQGLEFLIYFQGNSAPDKSGLPSDRFSAERTGGSVSTLTIQRTQQEDSAVYLCASSLVGAVDTQYFGPGTRLTVL.

The chain is built from TRBV12-5 and TRBJ2-3, with D hard to call. Germline V gene data show CDR1 as LGHNT and CDR2 as FRNRAP. The length of the CDR3 is 13 residues. Trimming cost V 7 bases and J 8 bases, with 16 bases left between them. The DNA of the CDR3 is TGTGCTAGTGACTTAACCCCCTCTACTACGCAGTATTTT. Encoded protein: CASDLTPSTTQYF.

Notes on this clone: This CDR3 is also generated by other DNA sequences in the sample. The chain is built from TRBV6-6 and TRBJ1-5, with unresolved D. The CDR3 length is 13 residues. V dropped 2 bases and J dropped 4 bases, with 6 bases sitting between them. CDR1 MNHNY and CDR2 SVGAGI come from the germline V gene (reference sequence). The CDR3 here is CASSYRVNQPQHF. For the CDR3, the DNA is TGTGCCAGCAGTTACAGGGTAAATCAGCCCCAGCATTTT.

The chain is built from TRBV28 and TRBJ2-7; 10 bases fit TRBD1. The V gene's germline CDR1 is MDHEN and CDR2 SYDVKM. J lost 1 base, V lost 5 bases, and 5 bases had no gene match. The CDR3 spans 15 residues. Here the CDR3 DNA reads TGTGCCAGCAGTGAGCCGGGACAGGGGTCCTACGAGCAGTACTTC. Translation gives CASSEPGQGSYEQYF.

A single count supports this clone. The rearrangement joins TRBV6-5 to TRBJ2-5; 11 bases line up with TRBD1. Germline V CDR1 and CDR2: MNHEY, SVGAGI. J gave up 5 bases and V 7 bases, and 9 bases lay outside the gene matches. CDR3 length equals 15 residues. CDR3 in amino acids: CASTIGQGAWETQYF. In DNA form, the CDR3 reads TGTGCCAGCACCATCGGACAGGGGGCGTGGGAGACCCAGTACTTC.

The chain employs TRBV2 and TRBJ2-3, with D possibly matching TRBD1 (5 bases). The CDR3 is 15 amino acids. Germline loops: CDR1 SNHLY, CDR2 FYNNEI. V shed 9 bases and J shed 0 bases, with 16 bases lying between them. The CDR3 DNA reads as TGTGCCAGTATCCCTGGGGCCCTTAGCACAGATACGCAGTATTTT. This gives the protein CASIPGALSTDTQYF. Full variable domain (missing parts from reference TRBV2 and TRBJ2-3): EPEVTQTPSHQVTQMGQEVILRCVPISNHLYFYWYRQILGQKVEFLVSFYNNEISEKSEIFDDQFSVERPDGSNFTLKIRSTKLEDSAMYFCASIPGALSTDTQYFGPGTRLTVL.

The chain employs TRBV19 and TRBJ2-7; a possible D gene is TRBD1 (6 bases). Germline CDR1 is LNHDA and CDR2 is SQIVND (reference sequence). The CDR3 has 14 residues. The V and J ends lost 2 bases and 3 bases respectively, with 11 bases between them. Here the CDR3 DNA reads TGTGCCAGTAGTATAAAGACAGGTAGCTACGAGCAGTACTTC. It encodes CASSIKTGSYEQYF.

The chain couples TRBV28 to TRBJ1-2; D is unresolved. The CDR3 contains 13 residues. Trimming removed 6 bases from V and 1 base from J, with 9 bases in between. The germline CDR1 and CDR2 sequences are MDHEN and SYDVKM. The CDR3 region has the DNA TGTGCCAGCAGCATCCAGGTTAACTATGGCTACACCTTC. Translating it yields CASSIQVNYGYTF.

The CDR3 DNA sequence: TGTGCCTGGCGCCCCTCATTCCGGGACAGGGGACTCTACGAGCAGTACTTC. Translated, it gives CAWRPSFRDRGLYEQYF. The chain uses TRBV30 and TRBJ2-7; 10 nucleotides agree with TRBD1. Germline V gives CDR1 GTSNPN, CDR2 SVGIG (reference sequence). V lost 5 bases and J lost 3; bases outside the gene matches: 16. The CDR3 is made up of 17 amino acids. The full variable domain, in which reference TRBV30 and TRBJ2-7 provide the parts outside the CDR3, is SQTIHQWPATLVQPVGSPLSLECTVEGTSNPNLYWYRQAAGRGLQLLFYSVGIGQISSEVPQNLSASRPQDRQFILSSKKLLLSDSGFYLCAWRPSFRDRGLYEQYFGPGTRLTVT.

V gene TRBV2 combines with J gene TRBJ2-3, with TRBD2 identical over 9 bases. Germline loops: CDR1 SNHLY, CDR2 FYNNEI. The CDR3 sequence is 16 residues long. The V gene end was trimmed by 7 bases and the J gene end by 0 bases; junction bases not matched to a gene: 8. CDR3 bases: TGTGCCAGCAAGGGTAGCGGGAGCCTGAGCACAGATACGCAGTATTTT. Its protein product is CASKGSGSLSTDTQYF.

The V call is TRBV11-2, the J call TRBJ2-1, with 10 bases that match TRBD2. This CDR3 spans 15 amino acids. V was clipped by 4 bases and J by 3 bases; unmatched bases: 3. Germline CDR1 is SGHAT and CDR2 is FQNNGV. The CDR3 nucleotides read TGTGCCAGCAGCTCCGGGACTAGCGTCTACAATGAGCAGTTCTTC. Translating gives CASSSGTSVYNEQFF.

This clone was seen only once. The chain joins TRBV18 to TRBJ2-1; a possible D gene is TRBD1 (5 bases). V was pared by 2 bases and J by 1 base, with 9 bases between. CDR1 is KGHSH and CDR2 is LQKENI in the germline V gene. This CDR3 is built from 15 residues. This CDR3 is CASSPKGVSYNEQFF. In DNA form, the CDR3 reads TGTGCCAGCTCACCAAAAGGGGTTTCCTACAATGAGCAGTTCTTC.

In its sample, this clone was seen a few times. The CDR3 reads CASSLAAGVSYEQYF. For the CDR3, the DNA is TGTGCCAGCAGCTTAGCGGCGGGCGTCTCCTACGAGCAGTACTTC. V usage is TRBV7-2 and J usage is TRBJ2-7, with D possibly matching TRBD2 (5 bases). Germline loops: CDR1 SGHTA, CDR2 FQGNSA. Trimming shortened V by 0 bases and J by 0 bases, and 9 bases separated the two germline ends. This CDR3 is 15 amino acids long.